Included here is one TCR beta chain sequence, with context. The record originates from a study of identical twins. The ends were cut back, 4 bases at V and 5 bases at J, with 14 bases in the middle. Looked up from germline, CDR1 is DFQATT and CDR2 is SNEGSKA (reference sequence). CDR3 length equals 14 residues. TCRdb processed the 5' RACE reads anew with MiXCR; each CDR3 protein has one entry. The sample has 550,000 to 800,000 distinct CDR3 sequences, 7.1% seen once; the top ten hold over 1.5%. This same sample was also part of a study on yellow fever vaccine responses in identical twins.

What was sequenced was PBMCs. This chain links TRBV20-1 with TRBJ2-2; D call uncertain. The receptor was isolated from a young woman in good health. CDR3 sequence (DNA): TGCAGTGCTAACCAGGATATTGTAACCGGGGAGCTGTTTTTT. This encodes CSANQDIVTGELFF.